The present TCR beta chain was sequenced within a study of blood T cell repertoires in COVID-19. Study-wide background: Specimens from acute and convalescent COVID-19 originated in the United States, Italy and Spain.

Per the study methods: The assay estimated nucleated cells by amplifying reference gene primers. The repertoire was sequenced with immunoSEQ multiplex PCR; TCRdb's copy has only in-frame clones and lacks some. For V, J and clone size, that table is used; D and trimming come from the DNA. The repertoire includes a few hundred thousand clones, 90% of them detected once, and 2.1% sits in the top ten. From germline, CDR1 is LNHDA and CDR2 SQIVND (reference sequence). V was clipped by 6 bases and J by 0 bases, with 8 bases between them. The CDR3 extends over 14 amino acids. This chain connects TRBV19 to TRBJ2-2; D not certain. The receptor comes from a woman aged 60-70 years with COVID-19, enrolled during active disease. Material: peripheral blood. CDR3 sequence reads: CASRVRTNTGELFF. CDR3 sequence (DNA): TGTGCCAGTAGGGTCAGAACGAACACCGGGGAGCTGTTTTTT.